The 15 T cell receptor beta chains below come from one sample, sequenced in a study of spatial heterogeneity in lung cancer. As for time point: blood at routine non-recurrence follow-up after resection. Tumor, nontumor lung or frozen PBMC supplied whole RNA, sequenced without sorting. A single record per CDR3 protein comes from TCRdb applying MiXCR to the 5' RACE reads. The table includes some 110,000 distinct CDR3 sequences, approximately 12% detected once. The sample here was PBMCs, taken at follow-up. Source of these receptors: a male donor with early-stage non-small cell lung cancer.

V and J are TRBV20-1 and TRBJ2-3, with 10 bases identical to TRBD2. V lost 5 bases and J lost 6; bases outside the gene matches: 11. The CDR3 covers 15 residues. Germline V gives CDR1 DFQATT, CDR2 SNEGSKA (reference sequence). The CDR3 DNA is TGCAGTGCTGGACCTGGGCTAGCGGGGGCCGATACGCAGTATTTT. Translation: CSAGPGLAGADTQYF.

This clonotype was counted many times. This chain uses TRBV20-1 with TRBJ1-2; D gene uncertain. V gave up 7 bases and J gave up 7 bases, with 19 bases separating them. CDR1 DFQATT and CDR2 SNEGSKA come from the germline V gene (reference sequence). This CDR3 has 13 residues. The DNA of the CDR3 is TGCAGTGACCGGCCTCCCAAGGGCCGTGGCTACACCTTC. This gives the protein CSDRPPKGRGYTF.

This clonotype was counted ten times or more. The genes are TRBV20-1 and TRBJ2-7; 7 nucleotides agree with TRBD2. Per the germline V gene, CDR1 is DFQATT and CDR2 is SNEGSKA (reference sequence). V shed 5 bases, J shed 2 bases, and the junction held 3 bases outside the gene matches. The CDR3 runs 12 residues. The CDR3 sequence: CSAARGAYEQYF. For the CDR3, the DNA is TGCAGTGCTGCCCGGGGGGCCTACGAGCAGTACTTC.

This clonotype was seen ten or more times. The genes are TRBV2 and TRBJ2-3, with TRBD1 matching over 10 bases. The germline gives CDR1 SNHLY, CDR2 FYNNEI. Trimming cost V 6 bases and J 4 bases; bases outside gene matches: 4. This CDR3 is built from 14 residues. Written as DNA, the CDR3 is TGTGCCAGCAGACCCGGGACAGGGGCAGATACGCAGTATTTT. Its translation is CASRPGTGADTQYF.

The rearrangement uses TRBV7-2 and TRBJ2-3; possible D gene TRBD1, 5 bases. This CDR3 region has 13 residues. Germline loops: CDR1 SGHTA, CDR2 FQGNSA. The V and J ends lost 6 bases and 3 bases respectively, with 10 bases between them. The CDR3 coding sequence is TGTGCCAGCAGAGGGGTTTCGACAGATACGCAGTATTTT. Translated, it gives CASRGVSTDTQYF.

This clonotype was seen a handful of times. The CDR3 coding sequence is TGCAGCGCCGCGAGGACAGCCCCCGCAGATACGCAGTATTTT. The encoded protein is CSAARTAPADTQYF. The rearrangement joins TRBV29-1 to TRBJ2-3; tentatively, D is TRBD1 (6 bases). V gave up 7 bases and J gave up 4 bases, with 18 bases separating them. Looked up from germline, CDR1 is SQVTM and CDR2 is ANQGSEA. This CDR3 is 14 amino acids long.

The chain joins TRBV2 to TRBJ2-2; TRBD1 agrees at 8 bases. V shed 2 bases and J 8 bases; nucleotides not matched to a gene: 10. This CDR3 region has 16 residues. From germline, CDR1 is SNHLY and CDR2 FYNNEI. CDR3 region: CASSERTGRLSGELFF. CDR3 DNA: TGTGCCAGCAGTGAACGGACAGGGAGACTTAGTGGGGAGCTGTTTTTT.

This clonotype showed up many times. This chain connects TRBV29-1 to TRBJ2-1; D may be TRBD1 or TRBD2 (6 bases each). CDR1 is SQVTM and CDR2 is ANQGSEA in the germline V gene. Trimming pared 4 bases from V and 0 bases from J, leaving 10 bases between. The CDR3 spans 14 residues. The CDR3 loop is CSVGGGISYNEQFF. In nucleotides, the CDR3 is TGCAGCGTTGGAGGGGGGATCTCCTACAATGAGCAGTTCTTC.

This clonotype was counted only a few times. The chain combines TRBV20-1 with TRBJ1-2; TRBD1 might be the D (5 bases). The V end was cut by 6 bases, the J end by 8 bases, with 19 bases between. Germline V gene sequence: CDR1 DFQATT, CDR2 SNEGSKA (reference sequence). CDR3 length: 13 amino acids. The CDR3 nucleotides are TGCAGTGCCGTGAGGGACGGCGTGAGGGGCTACACCTTC. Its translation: CSAVRDGVRGYTF.

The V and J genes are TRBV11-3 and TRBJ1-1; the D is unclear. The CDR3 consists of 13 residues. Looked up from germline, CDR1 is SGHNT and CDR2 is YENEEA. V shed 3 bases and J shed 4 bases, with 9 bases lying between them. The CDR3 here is CASSFSQVTEAFF. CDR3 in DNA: TGTGCCAGCAGCTTTTCGCAGGTCACTGAAGCTTTCTTT.

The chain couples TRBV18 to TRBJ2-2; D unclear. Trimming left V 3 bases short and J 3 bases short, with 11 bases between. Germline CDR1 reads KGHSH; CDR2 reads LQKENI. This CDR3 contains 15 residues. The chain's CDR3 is CASSPRAIYTGELFF. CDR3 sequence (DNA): TGTGCCAGCTCACCGCGAGCAATTTACACCGGGGAGCTGTTTTTT.

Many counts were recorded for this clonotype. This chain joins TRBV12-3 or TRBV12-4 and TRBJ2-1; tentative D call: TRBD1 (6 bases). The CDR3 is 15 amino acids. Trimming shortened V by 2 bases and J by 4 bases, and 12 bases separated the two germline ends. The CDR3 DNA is TGTGCCAGCAGTTTAATGGACAGCCGGTACAATGAGCAGTTCTTC. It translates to CASSLMDSRYNEQFF.

The CDR3 region has the DNA TGTGCCAGCAGCCCCCAGGGAAGTGGCTACACCTTC. It yields the protein CASSPQGSGYTF. This chain connects TRBV7-6 to TRBJ1-2; D is perhaps TRBD1 (5 bases). Germline V gives CDR1 SGHVS, CDR2 FNYEAQ. The length of the CDR3 is 12 residues. V was trimmed by 5 bases and J by 7 bases, leaving 11 bases between them. The whole variable domain, filled in from reference TRBV7-6 and TRBJ1-2, reads GAGVSQSPRYKVTKRGQDVALRCDPISGHVSLYWYRQALGQGPEFLTYFNYEAQQDKSGLPNDRFSAERPEGSISTLTIQRTEQRDSAMYRCASSPQGSGYTFGSGTRLTVV.

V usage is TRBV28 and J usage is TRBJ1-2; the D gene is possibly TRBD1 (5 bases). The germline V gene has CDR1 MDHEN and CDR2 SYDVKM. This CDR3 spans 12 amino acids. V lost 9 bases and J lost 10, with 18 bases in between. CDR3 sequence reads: CASRRAGRSYTF. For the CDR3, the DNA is TGTGCCAGTAGGCGGGCAGGGCGGTCCTACACCTTC.

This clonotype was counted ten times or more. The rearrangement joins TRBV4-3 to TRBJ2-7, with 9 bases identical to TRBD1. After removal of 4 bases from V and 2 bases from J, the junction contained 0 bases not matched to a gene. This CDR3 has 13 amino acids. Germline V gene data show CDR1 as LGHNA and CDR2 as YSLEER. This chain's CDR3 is CASSRDRAYEQYF. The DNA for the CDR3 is TGCGCCAGCAGCCGGGACAGGGCCTACGAGCAGTACTTC.